Here is one T cell receptor (beta chain) with its context. The data are from a study of shared clonotypes between healthy human individuals. The protocol was immunoSEQ multiplex PCR, while the TCRdb copy is restricted to in-frame clones and leaves out a portion. The table shows millions of clones, with approximately 94% occurring only once. Germline CDR1 is LGHNA and CDR2 is YSLEER. The length of the CDR3 is 17 residues. The V segment lost 2 bases and the J segment 5 bases; nucleotides outside the gene matches: 11. The V call is TRBV4-3, the J call TRBJ2-1; 8 bases map to TRBD2. The receptor's source is a man between 18 and 35 years old in good health. The sample taken for sequencing was naive CD4+ T cells sorted from blood. Specified subset: CD45RA+ positively selected. The CDR3 DNA follows: TGCGCCAGCAGCCAATTAAAACTAGCGGAGGACCACAATGAGCAGTTCTTC. Encoded protein: CASSQLKLAEDHNEQFF.